The entry that follows covers one T cell receptor (beta chain) sequence. In the authors' workflow: Researchers report that nucleated cell counts were estimated from reference gene primer amplification. TCRdb keeps only in-frame clones here, not all; method: immunoSEQ multiplex PCR. V and J calls plus clone size are reproduced from that table; the DNA served to infer D and trimming. The sample contains about 69,000 clones, under 85% of which appear only once. The V gene's germline CDR1 is MDHEN and CDR2 SYDVKM. CDR3 size: 16 residues. V was clipped by 1 base and J by 0 bases, with 13 bases between them. These data belong to a study of blood T cell repertoires in COVID-19. Study as a whole: Sites in the United States, Italy and Spain provided acute and convalescent COVID-19 samples. The analysed material was cDNA or gDNA that came from T cells, B-cell-depleted T cells, or PBMCs.

Seattle's cohort entered during active infection and was followed longitudinally. The receptor was derived from a man in his fifties or sixties with COVID-19, enrolled during active disease. The chain links TRBV28 to TRBJ2-7; D is possibly TRBD1 (5 bases). The sequenced material came from peripheral blood. This chain's CDR3 is CASSLYPDISSYEQYF. The CDR3 region has the DNA TGTGCCAGCAGTTTATACCCGGACATAAGCTCCTACGAGCAGTACTTC. The entire variable domain, with the rest obtained from reference TRBV28 and TRBJ2-7, is as follows: DVKVTQSSRYLVKRTGEKVFLECVQDMDHENMFWYRQDPGLGLRLIYFSYDVKMKEKGDIPEGYSVSREKKERFSLILESASTNQTSMYLCASSLYPDISSYEQYFGPGTRLTVT.